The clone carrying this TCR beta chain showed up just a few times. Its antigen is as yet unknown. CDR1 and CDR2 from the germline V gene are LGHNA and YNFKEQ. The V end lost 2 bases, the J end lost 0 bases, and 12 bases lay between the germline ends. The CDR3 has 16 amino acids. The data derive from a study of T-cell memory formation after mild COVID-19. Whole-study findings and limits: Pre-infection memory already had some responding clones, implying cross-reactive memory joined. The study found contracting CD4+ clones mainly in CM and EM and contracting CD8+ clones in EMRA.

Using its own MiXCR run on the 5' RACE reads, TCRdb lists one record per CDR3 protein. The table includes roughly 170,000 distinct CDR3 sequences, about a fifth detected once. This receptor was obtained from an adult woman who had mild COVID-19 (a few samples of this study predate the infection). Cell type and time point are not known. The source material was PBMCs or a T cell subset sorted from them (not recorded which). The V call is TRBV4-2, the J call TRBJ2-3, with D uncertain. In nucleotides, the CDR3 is TGTGCCAGCAGCCAAACCAGCGTGAAAAGCACAGATACGCAGTATTTT. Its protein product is CASSQTSVKSTDTQYF.